This T cell receptor beta chain was captured in a study of blood T cell repertoires in COVID-19. Clones were read by immunoSEQ multiplex PCR, and TCRdb kept only the in-frame ones, dropping some. The table has 150,000 or so clones, 87% seen once. Germline CDR1 is GTSNPN and CDR2 is SVGIG (reference sequence). V was shortened by 3 bases and J by 3 bases, with 12 bases between the two germline ends. The CDR3 extends over 13 amino acids. This TCR was recovered from a human donor with acute COVID-19. The donor label of this sample is uncertain. J is TRBJ2-7 and V is TRBV30; a possible D gene is TRBD1 (5 bases). Sequenced material: PBMCs or T cells enriched from blood (not recorded which). CDR3 sequence (DNA): TGTGCCTGGAGGGGGATAGGGGTCTACGAGCAGTACTTC. This sequence encodes CAWRGIGVYEQYF.